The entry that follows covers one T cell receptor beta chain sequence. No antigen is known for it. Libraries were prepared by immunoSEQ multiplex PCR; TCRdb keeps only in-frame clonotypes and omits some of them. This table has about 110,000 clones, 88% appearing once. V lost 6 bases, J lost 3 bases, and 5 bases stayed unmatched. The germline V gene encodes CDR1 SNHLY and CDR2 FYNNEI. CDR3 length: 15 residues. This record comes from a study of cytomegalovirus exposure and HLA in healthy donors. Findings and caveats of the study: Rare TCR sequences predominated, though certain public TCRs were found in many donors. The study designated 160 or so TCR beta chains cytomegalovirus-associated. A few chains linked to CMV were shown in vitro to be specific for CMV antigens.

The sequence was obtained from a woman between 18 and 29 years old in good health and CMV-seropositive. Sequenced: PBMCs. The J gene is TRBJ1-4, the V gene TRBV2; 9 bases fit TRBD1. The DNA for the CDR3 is TGTGCCAGCAGCGACAGGGGGTTGGCTAATGAAAAACTGTTTTTT. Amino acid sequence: CASSDRGLANEKLFF. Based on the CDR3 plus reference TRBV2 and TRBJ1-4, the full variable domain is EPEVTQTPSHQVTQMGQEVILRCVPISNHLYFYWYRQILGQKVEFLVSFYNNEISEKSEIFDDQFSVERPDGSNFTLKIRSTKLEDSAMYFCASSDRGLANEKLFFGSGTQLSVL.